These T cell receptor beta chains were read from a single sample in a study of neurological immune-mediated disorders. TCRdb independently ran MiXCR on the 5' RACE reads; one entry per CDR3 protein. The repertoire holds about 59,000 distinct CDR3 sequences, with under 30% as singletons. Sequencing was performed on PBMCs. These receptors originate from a man aged 55 to 70 with HTLV-1-associated myelopathy (HAM/TSP). The CDR3 runs from the conserved cysteine through the conserved F or W. Each record gives: V gene, J gene, clone size, D gene, CDR3 protein, CDR3 DNA. D genes are given only for firm matches. For some rows the clone size is stated as once, few or many, or as a class when expanded; others skip it.

TRBV29-1,TRBJ1-5,.,TRBD1,CSVVVTGDNQPQHF,TGCAGCGTTGTGGTGACAGGGGACAATCAGCCCCAGCATTTT
TRBV5-1,TRBJ2-1,many,TRBD2,CASSLERGWDNEQFF,TGCGCCAGCAGCTTGGAGCGGGGCTGGGATAATGAGCAGTTCTTC
TRBV7-9,TRBJ2-1,.,TRBD2,CASSLGREGRDNEQFF,TGTGCCAGCAGCTTAGGGCGGGAGGGCCGGGACAATGAGCAGTTCTTC
TRBV9,TRBJ2-7,.,TRBD2,CASSVGTVAGDYEQYF,TGTGCCAGCAGCGTGGGGACCGTAGCGGGAGACTACGAGCAGTACTTC
TRBV7-8,TRBJ1-5,many,.,CASSKTQGSLNQPQHF,TGTGCCAGCAGCAAAACACAAGGCAGTTTGAATCAGCCCCAGCATTTT
TRBV10-3,TRBJ1-5,.,TRBD1,CASGTADSNQPQHF,TGTGCCAGCGGGACAGCCGATAGCAATCAGCCCCAGCATTTT
TRBV5-1,TRBJ2-3,.,.,CASRSKGDTQYF,TGCGCCAGCAGATCCAAGGGTGATACGCAGTATTTT
TRBV20-1,TRBJ2-7,many,.,CSAKTYEQYF,TGCAGTGCAAAAACCTACGAGCAGTACTTC
TRBV25-1,TRBJ2-5,many,.,CASSEKRVIQETQYF,TGTGCCAGCAGTGAAAAGCGGGTAATCCAAGAGACCCAGTACTTC
TRBV5-4,TRBJ1-4,.,TRBD1,CASSFGTGYEKLFF,TGTGCCAGCAGCTTCGGGACAGGGTATGAAAAACTGTTTTTT
TRBV5-1,TRBJ2-7,many,.,CASSSGLEPYEQYF,TGCGCCAGCAGTTCAGGGCTAGAACCCTACGAGCAGTACTTC
TRBV5-1,TRBJ2-2,.,.,CASSFGGTNTGELFF,TGCGCCAGCAGCTTCGGGGGAACCAACACCGGGGAGCTGTTTTTT
TRBV12-3/TRBV12-4,TRBJ2-1,few,.,CASSRSNRDGQFF,TGTGCCAGCAGCCGATCAAACAGGGATGGGCAGTTCTTC
TRBV11-3,TRBJ2-6,many,.,CASSPGQGSTGANVLTF,TGTGCCAGCAGCCCAGGGCAGGGTTCCACTGGGGCCAACGTCCTGACTTTC
TRBV20-1,TRBJ2-3,.,.,CSANPSGVGTDTQYF,TGCAGTGCTAACCCCTCTGGGGTCGGCACAGATACGCAGTATTTT
TRBV5-1,TRBJ1-6,many,TRBD1,CASSPADRENSPLHF,TGCGCCAGCAGCCCAGCCGACAGGGAGAATTCACCCCTCCACTTT
TRBV7-7,TRBJ2-5,.,TRBD2,CASSLGVTSEETQYF,TGTGCTAGCAGCTTAGGCGTGACTAGCGAAGAGACCCAGTACTTC
TRBV5-1,TRBJ2-3,many,.,CASKKGVNTDTQYF,TGCGCCAGCAAGAAAGGGGTCAACACAGATACGCAGTATTTT
TRBV18,TRBJ1-1,.,.,CASSPGRNTEAFF,TGTGCCAGCTCACCGGGCCGGAACACTGAAGCTTTCTTT
TRBV5-6,TRBJ2-7,many,.,CASSSREWGSYEQYF,TGTGCCAGCAGCTCCAGGGAGTGGGGCTCCTACGAGCAGTACTTC
TRBV4-2,TRBJ1-2,.,.,CASSQDAQGYGYTF,TGTGCCAGCAGCCAAGATGCACAGGGCTATGGCTACACCTTC
TRBV9,TRBJ2-3,.,TRBD2,CASGGLEGTGTQYF,TGTGCCAGCGGAGGACTAGAGGGCACAGGTACGCAGTATTTT
TRBV29-1,TRBJ2-5,many,.,CSVGDMVGTQYF,TGCAGCGTGGGTGATATGGTCGGGACCCAGTACTTC
TRBV5-1,TRBJ2-3,many,TRBD2,CASSSVAGDVTDTQYF,TGCGCCAGCAGCAGTGTAGCGGGAGACGTCACAGATACGCAGTATTTT
TRBV7-2,TRBJ2-1,many,TRBD2,CASSFTAGAGNEQFF,TGTGCCAGCAGCTTTACGGCGGGAGCTGGCAATGAGCAGTTCTTC
TRBV5-1,TRBJ2-1,many,TRBD2,CASSLDGGRANNEQFF,TGCGCCAGCAGCTTGGATGGCGGGAGGGCCAACAATGAGCAGTTCTTC
TRBV7-8,TRBJ2-1,few,.,CASSLIQGSNEQFF,TGTGCCAGCAGCTTAATCCAGGGCAGCAATGAGCAGTTCTTC
TRBV3-1,TRBJ1-4,many,.,CASSQGHLGEKLFF,TGTGCCAGCAGCCAAGGACATCTCGGGGAAAAACTGTTTTTT
TRBV3-1,TRBJ1-1,.,.,CASSQDPRGPEAFF,TGTGCCAGCAGCCAAGACCCCCGAGGCCCTGAAGCTTTCTTT
TRBV5-5,TRBJ1-5,many,.,CASSLWDNNQPQHF,TGTGCCAGCAGCTTGTGGGACAACAATCAGCCCCAGCATTTT
TRBV7-3,TRBJ2-5,many,.,CASSLQYQETQYF,TGTGCCAGCAGCTTACAGTACCAAGAGACCCAGTACTTC
TRBV14,TRBJ1-5,many,.,CVPTRRESNQPQHF,TGTGTGCCCACACGGAGGGAGAGCAATCAGCCCCAGCATTTT
TRBV20-1,TRBJ1-3,many,.,CSASGGSKGNTIYF,TGCAGTGCTAGTGGGGGATCCAAAGGAAACACCATATATTTT
TRBV6-5,TRBJ2-6,many,.,CASSYSTLSSGANVLTF,TGTGCCAGCAGTTACTCGACTCTGTCCTCTGGGGCCAACGTCCTGACTTTC
TRBV5-1,TRBJ2-5,.,.,CASSFGTQYQETQYF,TGCGCCAGCAGCTTCGGGACTCAGTACCAAGAGACCCAGTACTTC
TRBV7-9,TRBJ2-1,.,.,CASSLTSWRAWNEQFF,TGTGCCAGCAGTTTGACTAGTTGGAGGGCCTGGAATGAGCAGTTCTTC
TRBV29-1,TRBJ1-1,few,.,CSATMWGRVNTEAFF,TGCAGCGCCACTATGTGGGGTCGGGTTAACACTGAAGCTTTCTTT
TRBV20-1,TRBJ2-2,few,TRBD2,CSARAPGLGLTGELFF,TGCAGTGCTAGAGCCCCGGGACTAGGACTTACCGGGGAGCTGTTTTTT
TRBV4-1,TRBJ1-6,many,.,CASSPLTVMGNSPLHF,TGCGCCAGCAGCCCTCTGACAGTCATGGGGAATTCACCCCTCCACTTT
TRBV29-1,TRBJ2-3,.,.,CSVDREATDTQYF,TGCAGCGTTGACAGGGAGGCGACAGATACGCAGTATTTT
TRBV20-1,TRBJ2-1,many,TRBD2,CSARGLAGVLDDEQFF,TGCAGTGCTAGGGGGTTAGCGGGAGTGCTGGACGATGAGCAGTTCTTC
TRBV20-1,TRBJ2-4,many,.,CSASGTQNIQYF,TGCAGTGCTTCCGGGACTCAAAACATTCAGTACTTC
TRBV25-1,TRBJ2-5,many,.,CASSEWPSPETQYF,TGTGCCAGCAGTGAATGGCCTAGCCCAGAGACCCAGTACTTC
TRBV5-1,TRBJ1-4,many,TRBD1,CASSPDRGRNEKLFF,TGCGCCAGCAGCCCGGACAGGGGGCGGAATGAAAAACTGTTTTTT
TRBV27,TRBJ2-7,many,.,CASSLYPSSGRSSYEQYF,TGTGCCAGCAGTTTATACCCCTCCTCGGGGAGATCTTCCTACGAGCAGTACTTC
TRBV14,TRBJ2-7,many,.,CASSQDRRQGRYEQYF,TGTGCCAGCAGCCAAGATCGGCGGCAGGGACGGTACGAGCAGTACTTC
TRBV2,TRBJ1-1,many,TRBD1,CASVQGATEAFF,TGTGCCAGCGTACAGGGGGCCACTGAAGCTTTCTTT
TRBV12-3/TRBV12-4,TRBJ1-1,many,TRBD1,CASSYDRGENTEAFF,TGTGCCAGCAGTTACGACAGGGGGGAGAACACTGAAGCTTTCTTT
TRBV5-1,TRBJ2-7,many,TRBD2,CASSLEAGDLYEQYF,TGCGCCAGCAGCTTGGAAGCGGGGGACCTGTACGAGCAGTACTTC
TRBV6-5,TRBJ2-1,many,TRBD2,CASSYGSGTYNEQFF,TGTGCCAGCAGTTACGGTAGCGGGACCTACAATGAGCAGTTCTTC
TRBV5-6,TRBJ2-1,many,TRBD2,CASSLIAGDNEQFF,TGTGCCAGCAGCTTGATAGCGGGAGACAATGAGCAGTTCTTC